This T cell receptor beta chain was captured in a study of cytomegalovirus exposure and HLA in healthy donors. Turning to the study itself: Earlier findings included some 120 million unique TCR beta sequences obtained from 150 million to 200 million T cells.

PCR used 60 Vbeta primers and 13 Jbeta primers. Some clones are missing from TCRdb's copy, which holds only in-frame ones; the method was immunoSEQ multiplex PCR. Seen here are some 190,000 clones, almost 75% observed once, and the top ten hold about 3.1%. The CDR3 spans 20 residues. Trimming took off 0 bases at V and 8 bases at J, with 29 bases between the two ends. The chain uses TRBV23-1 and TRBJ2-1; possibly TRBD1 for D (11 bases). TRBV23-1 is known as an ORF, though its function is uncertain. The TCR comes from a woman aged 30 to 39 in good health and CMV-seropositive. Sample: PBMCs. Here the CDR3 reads CASSQSVGQGGLAGEDEQFF. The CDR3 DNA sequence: TGCGCCAGCAGTCAATCGGTGGGACAGGGGGGTCTAGCGGGAGAAGATGAGCAGTTCTTC.